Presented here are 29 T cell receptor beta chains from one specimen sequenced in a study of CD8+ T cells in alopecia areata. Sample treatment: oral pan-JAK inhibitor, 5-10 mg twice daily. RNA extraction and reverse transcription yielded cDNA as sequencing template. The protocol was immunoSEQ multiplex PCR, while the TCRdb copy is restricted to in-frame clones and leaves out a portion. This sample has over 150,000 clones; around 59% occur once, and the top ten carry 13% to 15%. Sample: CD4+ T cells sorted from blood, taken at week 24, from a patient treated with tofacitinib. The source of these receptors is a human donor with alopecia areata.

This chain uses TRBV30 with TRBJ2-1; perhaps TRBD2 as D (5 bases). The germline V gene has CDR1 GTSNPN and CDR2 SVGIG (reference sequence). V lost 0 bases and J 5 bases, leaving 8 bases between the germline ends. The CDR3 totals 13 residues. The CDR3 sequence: CAWSVGSDNEQFF. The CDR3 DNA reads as TGTGCCTGGAGTGTAGGGAGCGACAATGAGCAGTTCTTC.

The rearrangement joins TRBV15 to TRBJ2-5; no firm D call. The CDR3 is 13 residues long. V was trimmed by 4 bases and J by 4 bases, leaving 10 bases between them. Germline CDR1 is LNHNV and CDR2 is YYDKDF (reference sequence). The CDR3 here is CATSTVRAETQYF. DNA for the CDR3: TGTGCCACCAGCACGGTACGGGCAGAGACCCAGTACTTC.

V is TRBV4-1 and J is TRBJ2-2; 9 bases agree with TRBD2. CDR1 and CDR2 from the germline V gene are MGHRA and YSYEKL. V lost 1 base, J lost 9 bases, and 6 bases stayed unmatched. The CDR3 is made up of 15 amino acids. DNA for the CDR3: TGCGCCAGCAGCCAAGGGGAAGCGGGGGGCCGGGAGCTGTTTTTT. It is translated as CASSQGEAGGRELFF.

CDR3 nucleotides: TGTGCCAGTAGTGACCAGTACAATCAGCCCCAGCATTTT. Translated, it gives CASSDQYNQPQHF. The genes are TRBV19 and TRBJ1-5; D not resolved. CDR1 and CDR2 from the germline V gene are LNHDA and SQIVND (reference sequence). The CDR3 covers 13 residues. V was cut by 5 bases and J by 3 bases, with 8 bases left in between.

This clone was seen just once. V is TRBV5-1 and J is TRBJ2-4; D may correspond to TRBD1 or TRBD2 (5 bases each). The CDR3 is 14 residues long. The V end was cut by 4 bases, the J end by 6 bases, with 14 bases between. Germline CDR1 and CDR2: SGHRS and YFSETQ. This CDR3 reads CASSPGTGRNIQYF. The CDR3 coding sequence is TGCGCCAGCAGCCCGGGGACGGGGCGAAACATTCAGTACTTC.

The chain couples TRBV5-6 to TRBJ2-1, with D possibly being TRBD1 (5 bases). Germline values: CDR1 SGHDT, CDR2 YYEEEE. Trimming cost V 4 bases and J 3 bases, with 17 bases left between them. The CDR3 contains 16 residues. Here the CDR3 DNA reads TGTGCCAGCAGCCCCGGAGTTCAGGGTGTCTACAATGAGCAGTTCTTC. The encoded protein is CASSPGVQGVYNEQFF.

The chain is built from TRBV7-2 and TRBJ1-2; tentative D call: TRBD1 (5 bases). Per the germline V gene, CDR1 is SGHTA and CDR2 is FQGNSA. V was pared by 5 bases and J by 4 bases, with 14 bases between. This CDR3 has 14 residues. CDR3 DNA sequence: TGTGCCAGCAGCAACTCCCTAAGGGGCTATGGCTACACCTTC. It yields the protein CASSNSLRGYGYTF.

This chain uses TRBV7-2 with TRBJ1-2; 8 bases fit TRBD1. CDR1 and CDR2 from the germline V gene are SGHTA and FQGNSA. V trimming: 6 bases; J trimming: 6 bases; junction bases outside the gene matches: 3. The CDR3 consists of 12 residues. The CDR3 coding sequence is TGTGCCAGCAGTCGGACAGGGAATGGCTACACCTTC. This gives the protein CASSRTGNGYTF.

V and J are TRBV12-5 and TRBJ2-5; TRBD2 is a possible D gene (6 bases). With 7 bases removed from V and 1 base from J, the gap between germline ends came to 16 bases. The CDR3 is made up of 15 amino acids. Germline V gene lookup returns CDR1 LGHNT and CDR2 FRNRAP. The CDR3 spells CASALATGLQETQYF. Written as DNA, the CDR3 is TGTGCTAGTGCCCTCGCTACGGGACTCCAAGAGACCCAGTACTTC.

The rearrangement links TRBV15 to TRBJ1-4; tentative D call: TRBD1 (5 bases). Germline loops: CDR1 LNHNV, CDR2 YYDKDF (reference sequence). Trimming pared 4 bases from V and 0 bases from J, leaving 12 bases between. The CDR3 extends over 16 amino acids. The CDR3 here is CATSKDSPATNEKLFF. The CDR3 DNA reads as TGTGCCACCAGCAAAGACAGTCCTGCAACTAATGAAAAACTGTTTTTT.

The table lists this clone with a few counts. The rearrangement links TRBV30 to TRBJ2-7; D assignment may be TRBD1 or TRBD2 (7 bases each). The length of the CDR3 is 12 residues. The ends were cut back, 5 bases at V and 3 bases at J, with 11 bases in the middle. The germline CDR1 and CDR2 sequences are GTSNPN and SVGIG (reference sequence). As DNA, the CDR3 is TGTGCCTGGCAGGGGGAGGGCTACGAGCAGTACTTC. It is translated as CAWQGEGYEQYF.

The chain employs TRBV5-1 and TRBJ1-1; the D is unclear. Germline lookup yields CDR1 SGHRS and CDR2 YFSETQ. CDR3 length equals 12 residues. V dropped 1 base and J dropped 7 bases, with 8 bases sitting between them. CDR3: CASSLTVGEAFF. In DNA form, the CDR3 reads TGCGCCAGCAGCTTGACTGTAGGTGAAGCTTTCTTT.

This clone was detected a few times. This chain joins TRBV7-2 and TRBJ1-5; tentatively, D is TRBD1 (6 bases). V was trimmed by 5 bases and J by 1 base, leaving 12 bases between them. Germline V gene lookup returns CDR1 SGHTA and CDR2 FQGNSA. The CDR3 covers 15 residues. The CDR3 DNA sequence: TGTGCCAGCAGCCCCCAGGGGACGAGCAATCAGCCCCAGCATTTT. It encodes CASSPQGTSNQPQHF.

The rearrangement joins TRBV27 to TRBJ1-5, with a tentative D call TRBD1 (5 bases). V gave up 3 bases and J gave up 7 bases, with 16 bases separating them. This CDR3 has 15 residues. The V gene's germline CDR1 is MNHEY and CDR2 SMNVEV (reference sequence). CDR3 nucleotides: TGTGCCAGCAGTTTCCGGGCCATCACAGGACAGCCCCAGCATTTT. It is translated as CASSFRAITGQPQHF.

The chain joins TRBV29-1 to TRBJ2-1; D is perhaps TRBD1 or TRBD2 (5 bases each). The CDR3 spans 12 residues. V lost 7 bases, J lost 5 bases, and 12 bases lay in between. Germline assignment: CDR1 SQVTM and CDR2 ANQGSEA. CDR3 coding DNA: TGCAGCGGTAGGGACCCAAACAATGAGCAGTTCTTC. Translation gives CSGRDPNNEQFF.

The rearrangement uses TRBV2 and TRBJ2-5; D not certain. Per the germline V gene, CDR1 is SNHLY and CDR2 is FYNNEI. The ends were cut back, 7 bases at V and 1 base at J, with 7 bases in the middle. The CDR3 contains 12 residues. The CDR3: CASTRAQETQYF. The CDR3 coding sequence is TGTGCCAGCACGAGAGCCCAAGAGACCCAGTACTTC.

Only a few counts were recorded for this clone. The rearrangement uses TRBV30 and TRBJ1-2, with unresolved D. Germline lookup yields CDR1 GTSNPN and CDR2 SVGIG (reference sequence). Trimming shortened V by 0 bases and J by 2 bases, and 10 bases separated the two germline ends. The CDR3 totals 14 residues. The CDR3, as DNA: TGTGCCTGGAGTGTACTGGTCGGCAACTATGGCTACACCTTC. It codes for CAWSVLVGNYGYTF.

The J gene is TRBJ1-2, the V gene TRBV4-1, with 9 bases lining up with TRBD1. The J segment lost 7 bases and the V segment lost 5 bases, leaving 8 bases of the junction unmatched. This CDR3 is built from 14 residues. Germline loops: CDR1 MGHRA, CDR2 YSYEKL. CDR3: CASSDQTGGGGYTF. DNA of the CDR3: TGCGCCAGCAGCGATCAAACAGGGGGCGGTGGCTACACCTTC.

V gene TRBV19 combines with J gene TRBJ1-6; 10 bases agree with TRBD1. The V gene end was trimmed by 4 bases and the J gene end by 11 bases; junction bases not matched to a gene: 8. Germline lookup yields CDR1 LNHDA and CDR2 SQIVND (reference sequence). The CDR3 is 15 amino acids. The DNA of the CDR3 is TGTGCCAGTAGTACCCGGGACAGGGGTGATCCACCCCTCCACTTT. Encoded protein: CASSTRDRGDPPLHF.

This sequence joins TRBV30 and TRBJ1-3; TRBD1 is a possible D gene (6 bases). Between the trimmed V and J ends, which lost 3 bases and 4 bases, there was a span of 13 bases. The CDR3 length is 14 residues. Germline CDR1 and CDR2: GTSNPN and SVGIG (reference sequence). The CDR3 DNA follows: TGTGCCTGGAGGCCAGGGACAACGGGAAACACCATATATTTT. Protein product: CAWRPGTTGNTIYF.

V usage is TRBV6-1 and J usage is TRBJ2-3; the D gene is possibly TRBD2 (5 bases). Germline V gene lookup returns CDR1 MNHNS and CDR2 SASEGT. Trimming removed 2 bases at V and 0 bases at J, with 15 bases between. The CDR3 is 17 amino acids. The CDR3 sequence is CASSENVRRGSTDTQYF. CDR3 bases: TGTGCCAGCAGTGAAAACGTCAGACGGGGAAGCACAGATACGCAGTATTTT.

The CDR3 region is CAWSPTGLGETQYF. DNA for the CDR3: TGTGCCTGGAGTCCAACAGGGCTAGGAGAGACCCAGTACTTC. The gene calls are TRBV30 and TRBJ2-5; tentatively, D is TRBD1 (6 bases). CDR1 is GTSNPN and CDR2 is SVGIG in the germline V gene (reference sequence). The V gene lost 2 bases and the J gene lost 4 bases, with 14 bases spanning the gap. This CDR3 comprises 14 residues.

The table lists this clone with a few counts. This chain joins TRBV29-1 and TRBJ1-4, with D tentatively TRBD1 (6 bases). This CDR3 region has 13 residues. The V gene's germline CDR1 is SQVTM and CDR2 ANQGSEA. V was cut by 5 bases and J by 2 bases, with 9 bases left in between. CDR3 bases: TGCAGCGTTAGCAGGGGTACTAATGAAAAACTGTTTTTT. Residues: CSVSRGTNEKLFF.

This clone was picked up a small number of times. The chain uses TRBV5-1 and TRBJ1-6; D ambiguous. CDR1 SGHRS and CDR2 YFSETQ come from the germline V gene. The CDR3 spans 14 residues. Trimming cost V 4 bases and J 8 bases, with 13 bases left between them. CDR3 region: CASSPTLMHSPLHF. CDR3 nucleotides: TGCGCCAGCAGCCCAACCCTGATGCATTCACCCCTCCACTTT.

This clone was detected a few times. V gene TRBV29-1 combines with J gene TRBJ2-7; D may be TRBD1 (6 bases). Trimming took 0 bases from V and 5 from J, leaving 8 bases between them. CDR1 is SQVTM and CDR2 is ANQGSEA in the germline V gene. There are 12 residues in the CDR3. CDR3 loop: CSVEDGGDEQYF. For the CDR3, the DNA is TGCAGCGTTGAAGATGGGGGCGACGAGCAGTACTTC.

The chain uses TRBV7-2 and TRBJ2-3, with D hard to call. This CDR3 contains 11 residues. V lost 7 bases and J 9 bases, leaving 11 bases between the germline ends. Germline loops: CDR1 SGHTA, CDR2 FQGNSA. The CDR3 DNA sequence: TGTGCCAGCACCAAGGGTTACACGCAGTATTTT. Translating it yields CASTKGYTQYF.

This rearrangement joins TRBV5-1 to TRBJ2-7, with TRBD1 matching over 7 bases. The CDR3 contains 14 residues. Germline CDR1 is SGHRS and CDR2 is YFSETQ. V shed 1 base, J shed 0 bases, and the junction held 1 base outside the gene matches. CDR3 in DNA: TGCGCCAGCAGCTTGCACAGGGGCTCCTACGAGCAGTACTTC. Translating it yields CASSLHRGSYEQYF.

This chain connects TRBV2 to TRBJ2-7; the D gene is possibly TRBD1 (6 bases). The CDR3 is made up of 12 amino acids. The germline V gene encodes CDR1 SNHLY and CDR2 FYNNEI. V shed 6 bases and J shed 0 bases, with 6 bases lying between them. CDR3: CASRTGSYEQYF. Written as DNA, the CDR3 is TGTGCCAGCAGGACAGGCTCCTACGAGCAGTACTTC.

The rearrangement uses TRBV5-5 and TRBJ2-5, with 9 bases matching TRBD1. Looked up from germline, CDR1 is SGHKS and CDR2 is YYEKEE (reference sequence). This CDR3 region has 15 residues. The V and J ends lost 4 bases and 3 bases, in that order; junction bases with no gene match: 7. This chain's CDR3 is CASSHGTGWEETQYF. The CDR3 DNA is TGTGCCAGCAGCCACGGGACAGGGTGGGAAGAGACCCAGTACTTC.